Listed below are T cell receptor beta chains from one sample, sequenced in a study of blood T cell repertoires in COVID-19. Sequenced by immunoSEQ multiplex PCR; TCRdb stores in-frame clones only, minus some. In the table there are about 230,000 clones, 86% of which are singletons. The sequenced sample consisted of PBMCs or T cells enriched from blood (not recorded which). All receptors derive from a woman aged 45-59 years in a cohort exposed to, infected with or recovered from COVID-19 (not recorded which). Each CDR3 is given with its conserved first and last residue. Fields, in order: J gene, D gene, clone size, V gene, CDR3 protein, CDR3 DNA. The D gene is left open where the match is weak. Some rows mark clone size as missing; the rest say once, few, many or name a class of expanded clone.

J: TRBJ1-5
D: -
size: once
V: TRBV4-3
CDR3: CASSQDSGRGNQPQHF
DNA: TGCGCCAGCAGCCAAGATTCGGGGAGGGGCAATCAGCCCCAGCATTTT

J: TRBJ1-2
D: -
size: -
V: TRBV7-6
CDR3: CASSLDSYGYTF
DNA: TGTGCCAGCAGCTTGGACAGCTATGGCTACACCTTC

J: TRBJ1-5
D: TRBD1
size: -
V: TRBV7-2
CDR3: CASSLGTAYSNQPQHF
DNA: TGTGCCAGCAGCTTGGGGACAGCTTATAGCAATCAGCCCCAGCATTTT

J: TRBJ1-2
D: -
size: -
V: TRBV4-1
CDR3: CASSQTRDIAVRGYTF
DNA: TGCGCCAGCAGCCAAACCCGGGACATCGCCGTTAGGGGCTACACCTTC

J: TRBJ1-2
D: TRBD1
size: -
V: TRBV5-1
CDR3: CASSLAQSTGSYTF
DNA: TGCGCCAGCAGCTTGGCCCAATCGACAGGGAGCTACACCTTC

J: TRBJ2-3
D: -
size: -
V: TRBV7-2
CDR3: CASSFGQFRDTQYF
DNA: TGTGCCAGCAGCTTCGGACAGTTTAGAGATACGCAGTATTTT

J: TRBJ2-1
D: -
size: -
V: TRBV10-1
CDR3: CASSTGRSSYNEQFF
DNA: TGCGCCAGCAGTACAGGGAGAAGCTCCTACAATGAGCAGTTCTTC

J: TRBJ1-5
D: -
size: -
V: TRBV12-5
CDR3: CASGEGEGLGNQPQHF
DNA: TGTGCTAGTGGAGAGGGGGAGGGGTTAGGCAATCAGCCCCAGCATTTT

J: TRBJ1-6
D: TRBD1
size: -
V: TRBV28
CDR3: CASRLLTGWDSPLHF
DNA: TGTGCCAGCAGACTTCTGACAGGGTGGGATTCACCCCTCCACTTT

J: TRBJ2-5
D: TRBD1
size: -
V: TRBV6-2/TRBV6-3
CDR3: CASSRDREETQYF
DNA: TGTGCCAGCAGTCGTGACAGGGAAGAGACCCAGTACTTC

J: TRBJ2-5
D: TRBD1
size: -
V: TRBV5-6
CDR3: CASSLGTGLETQYF
DNA: TGTGCCAGCAGCTTGGGGACAGGGTTGGAGACCCAGTACTTC

J: TRBJ2-1
D: TRBD2
size: once
V: TRBV2
CDR3: CASSELPAGAYNEQFF
DNA: TGTGCCAGCAGTGAACTCCCAGCGGGAGCCTACAATGAGCAGTTCTTC

J: TRBJ1-6
D: -
size: -
V: TRBV2
CDR3: CASKGQGEDSPLHF
DNA: TGTGCCAGCAAGGGTCAGGGCGAGGATTCACCCCTCCACTTT

J: TRBJ2-3
D: -
size: -
V: TRBV9
CDR3: CASSEAAGSTDTQYF
DNA: TGTGCCAGCAGCGAGGCGGCGGGGAGCACAGATACGCAGTATTTT

J: TRBJ2-3
D: -
size: -
V: TRBV9
CDR3: CASSVDGVSTDTQYF
DNA: TGTGCCAGCAGCGTAGACGGGGTGAGCACAGATACGCAGTATTTT

J: TRBJ2-3
D: -
size: -
V: TRBV13
CDR3: CASSLGFHFTDTQYF
DNA: TGTGCCAGCAGCTTAGGCTTTCACTTCACAGATACGCAGTATTTT

J: TRBJ2-1
D: -
size: -
V: TRBV7-2
CDR3: CASRTQGTGDGNEQFF
DNA: TGTGCCAGCCGAACTCAGGGTACCGGTGACGGCAATGAGCAGTTCTTC

J: TRBJ2-7
D: -
size: -
V: TRBV6-6
CDR3: CASSYSAEQYF
DNA: TGTGCCAGCAGTTACTCGGCAGAGCAGTACTTC

J: TRBJ2-2
D: TRBD1
size: -
V: TRBV2
CDR3: CASSGGTAVRELFF
DNA: TGTGCCAGCAGTGGGGGGACAGCCGTCCGGGAGCTGTTTTTT

J: TRBJ2-1
D: TRBD2
size: once
V: TRBV4-2
CDR3: CASSLRTSGEAFHEQFF
DNA: TGTGCCAGCAGCCTCCGGACTAGCGGGGAGGCCTTCCATGAGCAGTTCTTC

J: TRBJ2-5
D: -
size: -
V: TRBV7-7
CDR3: CASSLPPAGRGSQYF
DNA: TGTGCTAGCAGCCTACCTCCGGCAGGGAGGGGGTCCCAGTACTTC

J: TRBJ1-4
D: -
size: -
V: TRBV5-8
CDR3: CASTAGTSGLKLFF
DNA: TGTGCCAGCACCGCCGGGACAAGCGGATTAAAACTGTTTTTT

J: TRBJ1-4
D: -
size: -
V: TRBV9
CDR3: CASSVGLTANEKLFF
DNA: TGTGCCAGCAGCGTAGGCTTGACTGCTAATGAAAAACTGTTTTTT

J: TRBJ1-2
D: -
size: -
V: TRBV4-2
CDR3: CASSQDRYGYTF
DNA: TGTGCCAGCAGCCAAGACAGGTATGGCTACACCTTC

J: TRBJ1-5
D: -
size: -
V: TRBV30
CDR3: CAWSAWKGVMDQPQHF
DNA: TGTGCCTGGAGCGCATGGAAGGGGGTAATGGATCAGCCCCAGCATTTT

J: TRBJ2-7
D: TRBD1
size: once
V: TRBV10-3
CDR3: CATQGQGAFEQYF
DNA: TGTGCCACCCAGGGACAGGGGGCGTTCGAGCAGTACTTC

J: TRBJ2-3
D: -
size: -
V: TRBV11-1
CDR3: CASSSPPGHREDTQYF
DNA: TGTGCCAGCAGCTCCCCCCCGGGCCATAGGGAGGATACGCAGTATTTT

J: TRBJ1-6
D: TRBD1
size: -
V: TRBV5-8
CDR3: CASSLWDSVSPLHF
DNA: TGTGCCAGCAGCTTGTGGGACAGCGTTTCACCCCTCCACTTT

J: TRBJ2-2
D: -
size: -
V: TRBV7-6
CDR3: CASSLMSGRSTGELFF
DNA: TGTGCCAGCAGCTTGATGTCAGGCCGGTCCACCGGGGAGCTGTTTTTT

J: TRBJ2-2
D: -
size: -
V: TRBV21-1
CDR3: CASSKVRLAGGAGDTGELFF
DNA: TGTGCCAGCAGCAAAGTCCGGCTAGCGGGGGGCGCGGGGGACACCGGGGAGCTGTTTTTT

J: TRBJ1-5
D: -
size: few
V: TRBV5-1
CDR3: CASSPEGAGNQPQHF
DNA: TGCGCCAGCAGCCCAGAGGGAGCGGGCAATCAGCCCCAGCATTTT

J: TRBJ2-3
D: TRBD2
size: -
V: TRBV28
CDR3: CASSSLAGVSDTQYF
DNA: TGTGCCAGCAGTTCCCTAGCGGGGGTCTCAGATACGCAGTATTTT

J: TRBJ2-4
D: TRBD2
size: once
V: TRBV28
CDR3: CASSYSGGAAKNIQYF
DNA: TGTGCCAGCAGCTATAGCGGGGGTGCAGCCAAAAACATTCAGTACTTC

J: TRBJ2-7
D: -
size: -
V: TRBV24-1
CDR3: CATSDPATDRRYF
DNA: TGTGCCACCAGTGATCCTGCGACAGATCGGCGGTACTTC

J: TRBJ1-5
D: TRBD1
size: once
V: TRBV28
CDR3: CASSFGQGVVQPQHF
DNA: TGTGCCAGCAGTTTCGGACAGGGGGTCGTTCAGCCCCAGCATTTT

J: TRBJ2-3
D: TRBD2
size: -
V: TRBV7-2
CDR3: CASSLGGTRSDTQYF
DNA: TGTGCCAGCAGCTTAGGTGGGACTAGGTCGGATACGCAGTATTTT

J: TRBJ2-1
D: -
size: -
V: TRBV29-1
CDR3: CSVVGIEATNLEFF
DNA: TGCAGCGTTGTAGGAATTGAGGCTACCAACCTCGAGTTCTTC

J: TRBJ1-1
D: TRBD1
size: -
V: TRBV9
CDR3: CASSHGQGKALEAFF
DNA: TGTGCCAGCAGCCACGGACAGGGAAAGGCCCTCGAAGCTTTCTTT

J: TRBJ1-4
D: TRBD1
size: -
V: TRBV7-9
CDR3: CASRPGGGGEKLFF
DNA: TGTGCCAGCAGACCAGGGGGAGGTGGGGAAAAACTGTTTTTT

J: TRBJ2-4
D: -
size: -
V: TRBV6-1
CDR3: CASSESWGNPVYKNIQYF
DNA: TGTGCCAGCAGTGAAAGTTGGGGCAACCCCGTTTACAAAAACATTCAGTACTTC

J: TRBJ2-5
D: -
size: few
V: TRBV5-5
CDR3: CASSPGPGETQYF
DNA: TGTGCCAGCAGCCCCGGTCCGGGGGAGACCCAGTACTTC

J: TRBJ2-3
D: TRBD2
size: -
V: TRBV3-1/TRBV3-2
CDR3: CASSQEIWTSGVKDTQYF
DNA: TGTGCCAGCAGCCAAGAGATATGGACTAGCGGGGTTAAAGATACGCAGTATTTT

J: TRBJ2-7
D: TRBD2
size: -
V: TRBV27
CDR3: CASSQNTFGGSGGASYEQYF
DNA: TGTGCCAGCAGTCAGAACACCTTCGGGGGTAGCGGGGGGGCGAGCTACGAGCAGTACTTC

J: TRBJ1-4
D: -
size: -
V: TRBV29-1
CDR3: CSVDSGGSEKLFF
DNA: TGCAGCGTTGACTCGGGGGGGAGTGAAAAACTGTTTTTT

J: TRBJ2-3
D: TRBD2
size: few
V: TRBV2
CDR3: CASSEGLAGVEITQYF
DNA: TGTGCCAGCAGTGAAGGGCTAGCGGGAGTAGAGATTACGCAGTATTTT

J: TRBJ2-1
D: TRBD2
size: -
V: TRBV3-1/TRBV3-2
CDR3: CASNLGGDGSNEQFF
DNA: TGTGCCAGCAATTTGGGAGGGGATGGGAGCAATGAGCAGTTCTTC

J: TRBJ2-7
D: -
size: -
V: TRBV12-3/TRBV12-4
CDR3: CASSSGTTWYF
DNA: TGTGCCAGCAGTTCCGGGACAACTTGGTACTTC

J: TRBJ1-1
D: -
size: -
V: TRBV20-1
CDR3: CSAWTNEAFF
DNA: TGCAGTGCTTGGACAAATGAAGCTTTCTTT